These 26 T cell receptor beta chains originate from one sample sequenced in a study of patients and donors after allogeneic stem cell transplantation. TCRdb re-analysed the RT-PCR reads in MiXCR, keeping a single row per CDR3 protein. The repertoire holds roughly 880,000 distinct CDR3 sequences, with roughly 18% as singletons. The sequenced material came from blood, either unsorted or a sorted T cell fraction (not recorded which). The receptors were gathered from a human donor who was either an allogeneic HSCT recipient or a stem cell or donor lymphocyte infusion donor (not recorded which). It is not recorded whose cells these are; they may come from a transplant donor.

The rearrangement joins TRBV10-3 to TRBJ2-7; TRBD1 agrees at 7 bases. Germline V CDR1 and CDR2: ENHRY, SYGVKD. The CDR3 length is 13 residues. The V and J ends lost 3 bases and 5 bases, in that order; junction bases with no gene match: 4. CDR3 loop: CAISDNRGHEQYF. In DNA form, the CDR3 reads TGTGCCATCAGTGATAACAGGGGCCACGAGCAGTACTTC.

The rearrangement joins TRBV5-1 to TRBJ1-1; no definite D call. CDR1 and CDR2 from the germline V gene are SGHRS and YFSETQ. The length of the CDR3 is 15 residues. Trimming removed 3 bases at V and 0 bases at J, with 12 bases between. CDR3 region: CASSSGDRLNTEAFF. The CDR3, as DNA: TGCGCCAGCAGCTCGGGAGATCGCCTGAACACTGAAGCTTTCTTT. Full variable domain (remainder filled in from reference TRBV5-1 and TRBJ1-1): KAGVTQTPRYLIKTRGQQVTLSCSPISGHRSVSWYQQTPGQGLQFLFEYFSETQRNKGNFPGRFSGRQFSNSRSEMNVSTLELGDSALYLCASSSGDRLNTEAFFGQGTRLTVV.

At least ten counts were recorded for this clonotype. This chain uses TRBV5-1 with TRBJ1-2; TRBD1 matches at 9 bases. CDR1 is SGHRS, CDR2 YFSETQ, per germline. This CDR3 is built from 14 residues. With V trimmed by 3 bases and J by 4 bases, 4 bases remained unmatched. This chain's CDR3 is CASSSGQGSYGYTF. In DNA form, the CDR3 reads TGCGCCAGCAGCTCCGGACAGGGGAGCTATGGCTACACCTTC.

The gene calls are TRBV7-9 and TRBJ2-5, with 10 positions matching TRBD2. The germline V gene encodes CDR1 SEHNR and CDR2 FQNEAQ (reference sequence). The CDR3 length is 14 residues. V lost 10 bases to trimming and J lost 1 base; unmatched junction nucleotides: 6. The CDR3 bases are TGTGCCACCATTAGCGGGGGGATCCAAGAGACCCAGTACTTC. Translating gives CATISGGIQETQYF.

V gene TRBV14 combines with J gene TRBJ2-5; 11 bases fit TRBD2. CDR3 length: 14 residues. The trim removed 5 bases at V and 4 bases at J, leaving 3 bases unmatched. The germline gives CDR1 SGHDN, CDR2 FVKESK. CDR3 loop: CASSYGLAGETQYF. In DNA form, the CDR3 reads TGTGCCAGCAGCTATGGACTAGCGGGAGAGACCCAGTACTTC.

CDR3 DNA: TGTGCCAGCAGCTTAGTACAGATACTCACTGAAGCTTTCTTT. It encodes CASSLVQILTEAFF. The chain carries TRBV7-2 and TRBJ1-1; D is undetermined. The germline gives CDR1 SGHTA, CDR2 FQGNSA. The CDR3 length is 14 residues. Trimming left V 1 base short and J 4 bases short, with 10 bases between.

This clonotype was counted a few times. The chain has TRBV4-1 and TRBJ2-5; 7 bases are a match to TRBD2. Germline lookup yields CDR1 MGHRA and CDR2 YSYEKL. There are 14 residues in the CDR3. The trim removed 1 base at V and 4 bases at J, leaving 3 bases unmatched. CDR3 DNA: TGCGCCAGCAGCCAAGGGGGAGGGGTAGAGACCCAGTACTTC. Protein: CASSQGGGVETQYF.

This clonotype was recorded at least ten times. The J gene is TRBJ2-7, the V gene TRBV9; TRBD2 agrees at 7 bases. The ends lost 0 bases at V and 2 bases at J; junction bases unmatched: 11. CDR1 and CDR2 (germline): SGDLS, YYNGEE. This CDR3 spans 17 amino acids. This chain's CDR3 is CASSVGPLGGNAYEQYF. CDR3 bases: TGTGCCAGCAGCGTAGGCCCCCTCGGGGGGAATGCCTACGAGCAGTACTTC. Looking up the rest from reference TRBV9 and TRBJ2-7 gives the full variable domain: DSGVTQTPKHLITATGQRVTLRCSPRSGDLSVYWYQQSLDQGLQFLIQYYNGEERAKGNILERFSAQQFPDLHSELNLSSLELGDSALYFCASSVGPLGGNAYEQYFGPGTRLTVT.

This clonotype was seen at least ten times. The chain links TRBV5-1 to TRBJ2-5, with D perhaps assigned TRBD1 or TRBD2 (6 bases each). Per the germline V gene, CDR1 is SGHRS and CDR2 is YFSETQ. The CDR3 consists of 14 residues. V lost 2 bases to trimming and J lost 4 bases, with 12 bases between them. In DNA form, the CDR3 reads TGCGCCAGCAGCTTACAGGGAGGAGGAGAGACCCAGTACTTC. It codes for CASSLQGGGETQYF.

V is TRBV29-1 and J is TRBJ2-7; D unclear. This CDR3 region has 12 residues. Germline lookup yields CDR1 SQVTM and CDR2 ANQGSEA. With 1 base removed from V and 2 bases from J, the gap between germline ends came to 6 bases. The CDR3 coding sequence is TGCAGCGTTGAAGCTTCACCCTACGAGCAGTACTTC. Its translation: CSVEASPYEQYF.

This sequence joins TRBV20-1 and TRBJ2-1, with 7 bases identical to TRBD2. The CDR3 loop spans 13 amino acids. Germline trimming cut 1 base from V and 9 bases from J; bases unmatched to any gene: 6. Germline lookup yields CDR1 DFQATT and CDR2 SNEGSKA (reference sequence). CDR3 nucleotide sequence: TGCAGTGCTAGAGCGGCAGCGGGAATTGAGCAGTTCTTC. Translating gives CSARAAAGIEQFF.

V is TRBV6-4 and J is TRBJ2-3; maybe TRBD2 (5 bases). Germline V gene data show CDR1 as MRHNA and CDR2 as SNTAGT. V lost 3 bases and J lost 1, with 11 bases in between. This CDR3 region has 15 residues. This CDR3 reads CASSEEADRTDTQYF. DNA of the CDR3: TGTGCCAGCAGTGAGGAGGCCGATCGCACAGATACGCAGTATTTT.

This clonotype has just a few counts. CDR3 nucleotide sequence: TGTGCCAGCAGTTATGGGGCTAGCGGGGGGGCCTACGAGCAGTACTTC. This translates into CASSYGASGGAYEQYF. This chain links TRBV6-5 with TRBJ2-7; 12 bases map to TRBD2. Germline CDR1 is MNHEY and CDR2 is SVGAGI. J lost 2 bases, V lost 3 bases, and 5 bases had no gene match. This CDR3 has 16 amino acids.

The chain has TRBV29-1 and TRBJ1-2; no firm D call. The V end lost 3 bases, the J end lost 4 bases, and 3 bases lay between the germline ends. This CDR3 has 10 residues. Looked up from germline, CDR1 is SQVTM and CDR2 is ANQGSEA. CDR3 sequence: CSVDGYGYTF. CDR3 bases: TGCAGCGTTGATGGCTATGGCTACACCTTC.

The genes are TRBV20-1 and TRBJ2-7; 9 bases agree with TRBD1. This CDR3 is 14 amino acids long. CDR1 is DFQATT and CDR2 is SNEGSKA in the germline V gene (reference sequence). The V gene end was trimmed by 4 bases and the J gene end by 3 bases; junction bases not matched to a gene: 7. Here the CDR3 DNA reads TGCAGTGCTACCGGGACAGGGCCGTTCTACGAGCAGTACTTC. Translation: CSATGTGPFYEQYF.

This clonotype was picked up a small number of times. The chain uses TRBV7-9 and TRBJ2-2; D not resolved. Trimming stripped 5 bases from V and 0 bases from J, with 10 bases between. The CDR3 runs 15 residues. From germline, CDR1 is SEHNR and CDR2 FQNEAQ (reference sequence). This chain's CDR3 is CASSPVMTNTGELFF. In DNA, the CDR3 is TGTGCCAGCAGCCCGGTAATGACGAACACCGGGGAGCTGTTTTTT.

The CDR3: CASSTLAGDTGELFF. Here the CDR3 DNA reads TGTGCCAGCAGCACATTAGCGGGAGATACCGGGGAGCTGTTTTTT. The chain recombines TRBV21-1 with TRBJ2-2; TRBD2 was called by the table and not checked on the DNA. TRBV21-1 is classified as a pseudogene. The CDR3 covers 15 residues.

This clonotype appeared a few times. This chain links TRBV11-2 with TRBJ2-3; D tentatively fits TRBD1 or TRBD2 (5 bases each). The CDR3 is 16 residues long. Trimming took 5 bases from V and 8 from J, leaving 23 bases between them. CDR1 SGHAT and CDR2 FQNNGV come from the germline V gene. The CDR3 sequence: CASSLGTTQVWGTQYF. The CDR3 DNA is TGTGCCAGCAGCCTCGGGACCACCCAAGTATGGGGTACGCAGTATTTT.

The chain couples TRBV19 to TRBJ2-3, with D tentatively TRBD1 or TRBD2 (5 bases each). The CDR3 runs 15 residues. Deletions cut 1 base from V and 5 bases from J, with 13 bases between. The germline CDR1 and CDR2 sequences are LNHDA and SQIVND (reference sequence). CDR3 DNA sequence: TGTGCCAGTAGTATAGGGGGGAGTGGAGAAGATACGCAGTATTTT. Translating it yields CASSIGGSGEDTQYF.

The table lists this clonotype with a few counts. The chain recombines TRBV20-1 with TRBJ1-1; 7 nucleotides line up with TRBD1. Germline V gene sequence: CDR1 DFQATT, CDR2 SNEGSKA (reference sequence). CDR3 length: 14 residues. Losses at the gene ends were 3 bases for V and 11 bases for J; bases not matched to a gene: 15. Written as DNA, the CDR3 is TGCAGTGCTAGTCCGGTGGCAGGGGGGAGGTTCGCTTTCTTT. Translating it yields CSASPVAGGRFAFF.

V is TRBV14 and J is TRBJ1-1, with D possibly TRBD1 on 5 matching bases. The ends were cut back, 6 bases at V and 4 bases at J, with 18 bases in the middle. Per germline, CDR1 SGHDN and CDR2 FVKESK. This CDR3 comprises 15 residues. The CDR3 spells CASRPTRGHSTEAFF. The CDR3 DNA sequence: TGTGCCAGCAGACCAACAAGAGGACATAGCACTGAAGCTTTCTTT.

The table lists this clonotype with a count of one. V is TRBV14 and J is TRBJ2-6, with D possibly matching TRBD1 (5 bases). Germline V lookup: CDR1 SGHDN, CDR2 FVKESK. The V end lost 2 bases, the J end lost 2 bases, and 7 bases lay between the germline ends. This CDR3 is 15 amino acids long. CDR3 in amino acids: CASSQWGAGANVLTF. In nucleotides, the CDR3 is TGTGCCAGCAGCCAATGGGGCGCTGGGGCCAACGTCCTGACTTTC.

This clonotype has more than one count but fewer than ten. One end of the junction does not line up with germline, which may come from a read error. The J gene is TRBJ2-5, the V gene TRBV20-1, with no clear D. The CDR3 is 9 residues long. The germline gives CDR1 DFQATT, CDR2 SNEGSKA (reference sequence). This CDR3 reads CSASRAVKF. CDR3 nucleotides: TGCAGTGCTAGTAGGGCAGTTAAGTTC.

This sequence joins TRBV19 and TRBJ2-3; 10 positions match TRBD1. V dropped 7 bases and J dropped 3; count of bases not matched to a gene: 7. Germline CDR1 LNHDA, CDR2 SQIVND (reference sequence). The length of the CDR3 is 15 residues. Written as DNA, the CDR3 is TGTGCCAGTACCACGGGACAGGGGACAACAGATACGCAGTATTTT. Amino acid sequence: CASTTGQGTTDTQYF.

The rearrangement joins TRBV28 to TRBJ1-1, with a tentative D call TRBD1 (6 bases). V was trimmed by 0 bases and J by 1 base, leaving 9 bases between them. The CDR3 contains 15 residues. Germline V CDR1 and CDR2: MDHEN, SYDVKM. CDR3 amino acids: CASSLWGDKNTEAFF. In DNA form, the CDR3 reads TGTGCCAGCAGTTTATGGGGGGACAAGAACACTGAAGCTTTCTTT.

In its sample, this clonotype was seen a few times. This sequence joins TRBV6-2 or TRBV6-3 and TRBJ1-3; no reliable D call. There are 12 residues in the CDR3. The germline V gene encodes CDR1 MNHEY and CDR2 SVGEGT. V shed 8 bases and J shed 1 base, with 6 bases lying between them. The CDR3 loop reads CASARSGNTIYF. CDR3 DNA: TGTGCCAGCGCGCGATCTGGAAACACCATATATTTT.